This T cell receptor beta chain was sequenced in a study of cytomegalovirus exposure and HLA in healthy donors. The CDR3 loop spans 13 amino acids. This clone was counted only a few times. The PCR had 60 Vbeta and 13 Jbeta primers. The protocol was immunoSEQ multiplex PCR, while the TCRdb copy is restricted to in-frame clones and leaves out a portion. The table includes about 120,000 clones, about 11% detected once. The specimen was PBMCs. V gene TRBV21-1 combines with J gene TRBJ1-4; whether TRBD1, the table's D call, matches the DNA was not checked. TRBV21-1 is described as a pseudogene. The sequence was obtained from a woman aged 18-29 years in good health and CMV-seropositive. CDR3 sequence: CASLAERGEKLFF. The CDR3 region has the DNA TGTGCCAGCTTGGCGGAAAGGGGAGAAAAACTGTTTTTT.